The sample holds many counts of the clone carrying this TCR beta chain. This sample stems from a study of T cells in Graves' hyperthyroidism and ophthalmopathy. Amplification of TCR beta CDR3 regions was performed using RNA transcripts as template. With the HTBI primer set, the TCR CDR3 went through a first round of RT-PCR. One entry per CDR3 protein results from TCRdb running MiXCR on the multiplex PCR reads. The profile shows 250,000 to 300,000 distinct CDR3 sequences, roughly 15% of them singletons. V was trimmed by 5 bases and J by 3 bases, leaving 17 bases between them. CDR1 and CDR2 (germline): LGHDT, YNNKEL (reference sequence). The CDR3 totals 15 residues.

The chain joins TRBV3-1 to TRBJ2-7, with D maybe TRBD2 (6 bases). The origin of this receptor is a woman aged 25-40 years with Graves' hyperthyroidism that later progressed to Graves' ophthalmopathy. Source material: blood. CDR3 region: CASSVGALDYYEQYF. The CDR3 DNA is TGTGCCAGCAGCGTAGGCGCTTTGGACTACTACGAGCAGTACTTC.